The 17 T cell receptor beta chains listed next were all sequenced from one sample in a study of CD8+CD57+ T cells in acquired aplastic anemia. Both TCR beta VDJ combination and CDR3 sequence profiling were carried out. Genomic DNA was the template for this profiling. MiXCR was run by TCRdb on the reads, yielding one entry per CDR3 protein. Of about 120,000 distinct CDR3 sequences in the sample, over 55% were seen once. By flow cytometry, patients selected for sequencing had shown an expansion of CD8+CD57+ cells. The source material was sorted CD4+, CD8+, or CD8+CD57+ T cells (not recorded which) from PBMCs. These receptors were obtained from a human donor with aplastic anemia.

V and J are TRBV19 and TRBJ2-5; 8 bases fit TRBD2. CDR1 and CDR2 (germline): LNHDA, SQIVND (reference sequence). CDR3 length: 13 residues. Trimming took 5 bases from V and 3 from J; bases not matched to a gene: 2. The CDR3 loop is CASSRGLEETQYF. Here the CDR3 DNA reads TGTGCCAGTAGTCGGGGACTAGAAGAGACCCAGTACTTC.

This rearrangement joins TRBV7-2 to TRBJ2-7, with D perhaps TRBD2 (5 bases). The V end lost 5 bases, the J end lost 2 bases, and 10 bases lay between the germline ends. The germline V gene encodes CDR1 SGHTA and CDR2 FQGNSA. The CDR3 is 13 amino acids. The DNA of the CDR3 is TGTGCCAGCAGCCCCGGGATCCCCTACGAGCAGTACTTC. Encoded protein: CASSPGIPYEQYF.

This clonotype was detected many times. The V call is TRBV12-5, the J call TRBJ1-1; 11 nucleotides match TRBD1. The CDR3 consists of 15 residues. V lost 2 bases to trimming and J lost 7 bases; unmatched junction nucleotides: 6. Looked up from germline, CDR1 is LGHNT and CDR2 is FRNRAP. DNA for the CDR3: TGTGCTAGTGGTTTGTGGACAGGGGGCGAGGGTGAAGCTTTCTTT. The encoded protein is CASGLWTGGEGEAFF.

This clonotype occurred a few times. The chain links TRBV11-1 to TRBJ2-3, with D unresolved. Germline assignment: CDR1 SGHAT and CDR2 FQDESV (reference sequence). This CDR3 region has 17 residues. Trimming took off 1 base at V and 4 bases at J, with 18 bases between the two ends. CDR3 sequence: CASSLVSGPTKADTQYF. CDR3 nucleotides: TGTGCCAGCAGCTTAGTATCCGGACCCACGAAGGCAGATACGCAGTATTTT.

There are a few counts of this clonotype. This rearrangement joins TRBV2 to TRBJ2-7; D perhaps matches TRBD2 (6 bases). Germline V gene sequence: CDR1 SNHLY, CDR2 FYNNEI. Trimming stripped 7 bases from V and 2 bases from J, with 12 bases between. CDR3 length: 13 amino acids. This CDR3 reads CASTGGETYEQYF. The CDR3 DNA is TGTGCCAGCACAGGCGGGGAAACCTACGAGCAGTACTTC.

Many counts were recorded for this clonotype. The chain uses TRBV15 and TRBJ1-1; the D gene is possibly TRBD1 (5 bases). The V gene's germline CDR1 is LNHNV and CDR2 YYDKDF (reference sequence). This CDR3 has 14 residues. V lost 1 base and J 4 bases, leaving 10 bases between the germline ends. The CDR3 sequence is CATSRGTGRTEAFF. In nucleotides, the CDR3 is TGTGCCACCAGCAGAGGAACAGGCCGCACTGAAGCTTTCTTT.

The chain carries TRBV13 and TRBJ2-7; 11 bases are shared with TRBD2. This CDR3 comprises 16 residues. Germline V lookup: CDR1 PRHDT, CDR2 FYEKMQ (reference sequence). V lost 5 bases, J lost 2 bases, and 8 bases stayed unmatched. The CDR3 sequence: CASSQVVAGGAYEQYF. The DNA of the CDR3 is TGTGCCAGCAGCCAAGTCGTAGCGGGAGGGGCCTACGAGCAGTACTTC.

The rearrangement joins TRBV2 to TRBJ1-3; D is ambiguous. V was trimmed by 2 bases and J by 4 bases, leaving 6 bases between them. The CDR3 is 13 residues long. CDR1 SNHLY and CDR2 FYNNEI come from the germline V gene. The CDR3 DNA is TGTGCCAGCAGTGAAAGACGCGGAAACACCATATATTTT. Its protein product is CASSERRGNTIYF.

This clonotype was counted a few times. The rearrangement uses TRBV5-1 and TRBJ2-5, with D possibly being TRBD2 (5 bases). Germline CDR1 is SGHRS and CDR2 is YFSETQ. This CDR3 region has 12 residues. V shed 6 bases and J shed 3 bases, with 9 bases lying between them. The CDR3 sequence is CASTGLKETQYF. The CDR3 nucleotides read TGCGCCAGCACAGGACTTAAAGAGACCCAGTACTTC.

The rearrangement links TRBV12-3 or TRBV12-4 to TRBJ2-7; D is unclear. There are 13 residues in the CDR3. V lost 2 bases to trimming and J lost 2 bases, with 7 bases between them. CDR3 sequence (DNA): TGTGCCAGCAGTTTAAGCTATGCCTACGAGCAGTACTTC. This codes for CASSLSYAYEQYF.

The V and J genes are TRBV7-9 and TRBJ2-5; D is unresolved. Looked up from germline, CDR1 is SEHNR and CDR2 is FQNEAQ (reference sequence). This CDR3 is 11 amino acids long. V lost 7 bases to trimming and J lost 10 bases, with 13 bases between them. The CDR3 reads CASTSQVGQYF. The CDR3, as DNA: TGTGCCAGCACCTCCCAAGTTGGCCAGTACTTC.

There are many counts of this clonotype. The V and J genes are TRBV24-1 and TRBJ1-1; tentatively, D is TRBD1 (5 bases). Per germline, CDR1 KGHDR and CDR2 SFDVKD. Trimming stripped 0 bases from V and 6 bases from J, with 7 bases between. The CDR3 is made up of 13 amino acids. For the CDR3, the DNA is TGTGCCACCAGTGATTTGGGGGGATCTGAAGCTTTCTTT. Translation: CATSDLGGSEAFF.

Many counts were recorded for this clonotype. The rearrangement joins TRBV5-8 to TRBJ1-4, with 10 nucleotides matching TRBD1. Per germline, CDR1 SGHTS and CDR2 YDEGEE. The CDR3 is made up of 16 amino acids. Trimming removed 6 bases from V and 7 bases from J; junction bases left unmatched: 12. CDR3 sequence: CASNDGTGEVGEKLFF. In nucleotides, the CDR3 is TGTGCCAGCAACGACGGGACAGGGGAAGTAGGTGAAAAACTGTTTTTT. The full variable domain, completed using reference TRBV5-8 and TRBJ1-4, is EAGVTQSPTHLIKTRGQQATLRCSPISGHTSVYWYQQALGLGLQFLLWYDEGEERNRGNFPPRFSGRQFPNYSSELNVNALELEDSALYLCASNDGTGEVGEKLFFGSGTQLSVL.

The V and J genes are TRBV29-1 and TRBJ1-1; 9 bases map to TRBD1. The junction had 5 bases not matched to a gene; V was cut back by 8 bases and J by 4 bases. Germline V gene lookup returns CDR1 SQVTM and CDR2 ANQGSEA. CDR3 length: 12 amino acids. The CDR3 sequence: CSLTGGLTEAFF. CDR3 nucleotides: TGCAGCTTGACAGGGGGTCTCACTGAAGCTTTCTTT.

The genes are TRBV7-2 and TRBJ2-7; D is unclear. V was shortened by 5 bases and J by 9 bases, with 14 bases between the two germline ends. The length of the CDR3 is 12 residues. From germline, CDR1 is SGHTA and CDR2 FQGNSA. CDR3 sequence (DNA): TGTGCCAGCAGCCCCAATCGCGACGTGCAGTACTTC. It translates to CASSPNRDVQYF.

For this clonotype: This CDR3 is missing its conserved last phenylalanine or tryptophan, likely due to a read error. This chain connects TRBV4-1 to TRBJ2-1; 9 positions agree with TRBD1. CDR3 length: 15 residues. The germline V gene encodes CDR1 MGHRA and CDR2 YSYEKL. V gave up 7 bases and J gave up 4 bases; unmatched junction bases: 8. CDR3 protein: CASTSSGQGYNEQFL. The CDR3 DNA reads as TGCGCCAGCACCTCCTCGGGACAGGGATACAATGAGCAGTTCCTC.

The V gene is TRBV7-6, the J gene TRBJ2-2; D is ambiguous. There are 12 residues in the CDR3. Trimming shortened V by 3 bases and J by 6 bases, and 5 bases separated the two germline ends. Germline V CDR1 and CDR2: SGHVS, FNYEAQ. Written as DNA, the CDR3 is TGTGCCAGCAGCTTCGGCCCCGGGGAGCTGTTTTTT. Its protein is CASSFGPGELFF.